This T cell receptor beta chain was observed in a study of blood T cell repertoires in COVID-19. Study-level information: The samples span acute and convalescent COVID-19 from the United States, Italy and Spain.

Enrolled through a virtual design, the participants were between 18 and 89 years of age and came from some 26 US areas. Trimming removed 4 bases at V and 2 bases at J, with 10 bases between. This CDR3 is 14 amino acids long. In germline, CDR1 is LGHNA, CDR2 YNFKEQ. Under the authors' procedure: For nucleated cells, counts were estimated from reference gene primer amplification. The data were produced by immunoSEQ multiplex PCR, yet TCRdb's version contains in-frame clones alone and is incomplete. From that table come the V and J calls and clone size; the DNA was used to work out D and trimming. Of roughly 300,000 clones listed, 92% were seen once; the top ten hold approximately 17%.

Material for sequencing was PBMCs or T cells enriched from blood (not recorded which). The rearrangement links TRBV4-2 to TRBJ2-3, with D tentatively TRBD2 (5 bases). This clonotype was obtained from a woman under 40 who had recovered from COVID-19. As DNA, the CDR3 is TGTGCCAGCAGCCTTAGCGAGACCACAGATACGCAGTATTTT. Protein product: CASSLSETTDTQYF.